This T cell receptor beta chain was identified in a study of early T cells in non-severe SARS-CoV-2 infection. Each cDNA molecule carried a unique molecular identifier. TCRdb re-derived calls from the 5' RACE reads in MiXCR, one entry per CDR3 protein. The sample has about 69,000 distinct CDR3 sequences, roughly 10% seen once; the top ten hold 4.5% to 6.5%. The CDR3 consists of 16 residues. Germline CDR1 DFQATT, CDR2 SNEGSKA (reference sequence). Trimming pared 0 bases from V and 6 bases from J, leaving 21 bases between. This chain joins TRBV20-1 and TRBJ2-7; D ambiguous. The clonotype was recovered from an adult who was a healthcare worker with PCR-confirmed SARS-CoV-2 infection or an uninfected control (not recorded which). Material: whole blood. Written as DNA, the CDR3 is TGCAGTGCTAGAGATCTAGGAGTCCGCCAAGGTTTCGAGCAGTACTTC. Translated: CSARDLGVRQGFEQYF.